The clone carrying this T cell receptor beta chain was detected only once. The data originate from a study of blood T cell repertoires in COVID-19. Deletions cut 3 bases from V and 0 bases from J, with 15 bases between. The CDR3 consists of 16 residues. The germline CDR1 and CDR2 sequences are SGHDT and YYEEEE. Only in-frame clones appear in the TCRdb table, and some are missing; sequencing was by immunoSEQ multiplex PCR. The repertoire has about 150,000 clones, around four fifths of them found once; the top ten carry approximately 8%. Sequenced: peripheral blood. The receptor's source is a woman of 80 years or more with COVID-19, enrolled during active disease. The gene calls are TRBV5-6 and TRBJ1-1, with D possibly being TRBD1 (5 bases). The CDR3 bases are TGTGCCAGCAGCTCCGACGGGGGACGCATGAACACTGAAGCTTTCTTT. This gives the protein CASSSDGGRMNTEAFF.